Detailed here is one T cell receptor beta chain. Its antigen has not been determined. Per-base qualities were not stored, and no clone one base away is much larger. This specimen belongs to a study of cytomegalovirus exposure and HLA in healthy donors (dated by TCRdb to between 2016 and 2019). About the investigation overall: According to an earlier analysis of 550 to 750 of the donors, 200 million or so T cells yielded 95 million to 140 million unique TCR beta sequences and about 300 Gb of sequence data. An early release that covered roughly 600 HLA-typed donors contained around 300 gigabases of sequencing data and tens of millions of unique TCR sequences. Among the roughly 410 genotyped donors, around 79% belonged to the genetic ancestry cluster associated with self-reported Caucasian donors. The study was designed to test whether signatures of past pathogen exposure could be identified by cataloging public T cell receptors. The T cell repertoires of under 700 subjects were profiled by immunosequencing and related to cytomegalovirus serostatus. A separate validation cohort of 100 to 150 different subjects was used in addition to the roughly 700-subject first cohort. The study combined high-throughput TCR immunosequencing, statistical association of individual TCRs with disease status, and machine learning to predict cytomegalovirus infection status. A later analysis re-examined previously published TCR beta repertoires from 610 or so donors and added high-resolution HLA genotyping to investigate patterns of TCR occurrence. Rather than drawing on any new phenotypic data, the later analysis identified candidate immune exposures from TCR beta sequences and the way those sequences occurred across donors. In an earlier analysis of around 540 of the donors, high-throughput TCR beta sequencing was used to judge whether each TCR beta V gene segment behaved as functional or pseudogenic. Donor age, sex, ethnicity and CMV serostatus were collected together with the repertoire data. In a later genetic analysis, genome-wide SNP genotypes for about three fifths of the roughly 670 donors were used, and that subset was treated as a discovery cohort. Every repertoire in the discovery cohort had been generated on one and the same sequencing platform. Both class I and class II loci were covered by HLA typing, at four-digit resolution. Typing coverage varied by locus: 629-630 donors for A, B, C, DRB1 and DQB1; approximately 500 for DQA1; about 600 for DPA1; approximately 470 for DPB1. Because of strong linkage in the cohort, roughly 5 DR-DQ haplotypes were treated as single units for association and clustering. Among roughly 400 genotyped donors of the cohort, an average of roughly 230,000 unique TCR beta nucleotide sequences was sequenced per donor, of which approximately 18% were non-productive.

Libraries were built with the immunoSEQ multiplex PCR assay. A mixture of 60 forward primers for TCR Vbeta segments and 13 reverse primers for TCR Jbeta segments was used in the multiplex PCR. The CDR3 region of rearranged TCR beta genes was amplified from genomic DNA with a multiplex PCR assay. On the Illumina HiSeq System, the amplified TCR beta libraries were sequenced as 87-base-pair reads. The study's own analysis went as follows. A later analysis tallied about 77 million unique TCR beta chains across the 666 repertoires, and some 10 million of those chains were shared by two or more donors. To remove PCR and sequencing errors, raw reads were error-corrected and collapsed into unique sequences using a nearest-neighbor algorithm that merged closely related sequences. Alignment of CDR3 sequences to IMGT reference sequences was used to assign V, D and J gene segments. For a sequence to be retained, a match of at least six nucleotides was required to both a V gene segment and a J gene segment. Rearrangements were classified as productive when the CDR3 lacked stop codons and remained in frame with V and J, and all other rearrangements were classified as non-productive. CDR3 was defined by IMGT convention, running from the second conserved V-encoded cysteine to the conserved J-encoded phenylalanine. Sequences without an unambiguous match to a single V gene segment were excluded from the earlier analysis of several hundred of the donors. In an earlier analysis of around 600 of the donors, V segments were called functional above 56.7% productive rearrangements and were called segregating when the between-donor standard deviation exceeded 5%. A statistical classification framework was built for diagnosing cytomegalovirus status from the catalog of TCR beta chain sequences. In a later analysis, V and J genes were assigned by comparing TCR nucleotide sequences against IMGT/GENE-DB human TR gene sequences. In a later analysis, CDR3 sequences and most-parsimonious VDJ recombination scenarios were assigned using the TCRdist pipeline. In a later analysis, each TCR beta chain was defined by its CDR3 amino acid sequence together with its V-gene family, and reads lacking a unique V-gene family were excluded. To address suspected cross-contamination and a sequencing artifact, a later analysis removed roughly 580 highly shared, low-generation-probability nucleotide sequences. In a later analysis, a clonal expansion index was calculated for each public chain from normalized within-repertoire ranks of inferred template counts. In a later analysis, generation probabilities were computed using a VDJ recombination model fitted to out-of-frame rearrangements, and the results were checked against IGoR. A later analysis scored TCR-TCR, TCR-HLA and TCR-CMV co-occurrence with hypergeometric tests, applying a repertoire-size bias correction to TCR pairs. In a later analysis, false discovery rates were estimated by permuting HLA or CMV assignments 20 times. In a later analysis, co-occurring TCRs were grouped using DBSCAN, and TCRdist sequence similarity was added for clustering within HLA-allele-positive subsets. Repertoires with fewer than 30,000 or more than 120,000 public chains were left out of co-occurrence clustering, as were a handful of repertoires with anomalous nucleotide sharing. The table was pulled from immuneACCESS by TCRdb, which kept in-frame rearrangements only. Such tables lose some clones; where checked, under half of the loss comes from unresolved V genes, and the rest has no known cause. The DNA gave D and trimming, while V, J and clone size come from that table. The sample profile shows about 150,000 clones; about three quarters of them were found once. Less than 1.5% of the sample is taken by the ten largest.

The cohort was made up of 650 to 700 healthy bone marrow donors. At the time of sampling, every cohort member was nominally healthy, though immune exposures that went unrecorded were likely present. The donor tested CMV seropositive, placing the donor among the roughly 300 seropositive members of the cohort. Every donor gave a peripheral blood sample, and the peripheral blood mononuclear cells from that sample were used for TCR beta sequencing. Genomic DNA extraction from the blood cell samples was performed with the Qiagen DNeasy Blood Extraction Kit. Study-wide conclusions, independent of this receptor: Specific HLA alleles were associated with about 17,000 TCR beta sequences at a false discovery rate of 0.05 in a later analysis. The authors suggested that the approach could potentially be generalized to other disease states and immunological phenotypes. Most CMV-associated TCR beta chains appeared to be HLA-restricted in a later analysis, and the HLA associations seemed to be driven largely by CMV exposure. V-gene and J-gene trimming of TCR beta chains was associated with a missense DCLRE1C variant in a later genetic analysis, and the association was replicated in an independent cohort. Linkage disequilibrium might explain the correlated functional status among segregating V segments, but an unknown experimental factor could not be ruled out. Because the 87-base-pair reads could not distinguish some IMGT-functional V segments, including TRBV6-2 and TRBV6-3, those segments were excluded. The sequencing pipeline was judged likely to have produced a cluster of highly shared sequence variants as a technical artifact. Sequencing depth was assumed to be roughly uniform across donors in the presence/absence analyses, though that assumption may not hold. The only immune exposure information available for the cohort was CMV serostatus. A later analysis found that HLA-associated TCR beta chains were more clonally expanded and had lower generation probabilities than equally common non-associated chains. In a later analysis, the rate of TCR association differed among HLA loci, with DRB1 alleles having the most associated TCRs and HLA-C alleles having the fewest. According to a later analysis, parvovirus B19, influenza, CMV and Epstein-Barr virus appeared linked to several top co-occurrence clusters. The cohort was sequenced for TCR beta chains only, and without alpha or paired-chain data the features that could be detected were limited. In an earlier analysis of around 600 of the donors, most TCR beta V segments appeared in productive rearrangements about 90% or about 30% of the time, broadly matching IMGT annotations. The earlier analysis of almost 600 of the donors excluded roughly 16 rarely observed V segments, including chromosome 9 orphons, because counts were too low. Compared with the approximately 600-donor mean, donors in an Asian-associated ancestry cluster had fewer N-insertions in productive TCRs, according to a later genetic analysis. The study listed 150 to 200 TCR beta chains as associated with cytomegalovirus. A further reported finding was that TCR beta sequences accurately predicted the HLA-A and HLA-B alleles for most subjects in the first cohort. Assigning TCR associations to individual alleles was difficult when HLA alleles, especially DR and DQ, strongly co-occurred. A few of the identified cytomegalovirus-associated TCR beta chains were confirmed in vitro to be specific for cytomegalovirus antigens. HLA typing was unavailable for some donors at each locus, so association tests used only the typed subset. The classifier was reported to diagnose cytomegalovirus status with high specificity and sensitivity in both the original and validation cohorts. Most TCR sequences were seen in very few donors, while some public TCRs were found in many individuals.

The CDR3 runs 13 residues from the cysteine to the phenylalanine. Of the read, only the CDR3 DNA is kept; its 39 bases are in frame from base 1. CDR1 MRHNA and CDR2 SNTAGT are derived from the germline V gene. V is clipped by 6 bases and J by 5 bases, and the sequence between their germline boundaries is 13 bases long. The TCR was taken from a woman aged 25 to 39 in good health and CMV-seropositive. The chain employs TRBV6-4 and TRBJ2-5, and the D gene may be TRBD2, 6 bases matching. Sequencing was done on a sample of PBMCs. The bases read TGTGCCAGCAGCCCCGGACTATTTGAGACCCAGTACTTC. Its protein is CASSPGLFETQYF.